The 11 T cell receptor beta chains listed next were all sequenced from one sample in a study of shared clonotypes between healthy human individuals. Some clones are missing from TCRdb's copy, which holds only in-frame ones; the method was immunoSEQ multiplex PCR. The sample shows roughly 1,800,000 clones, about 95% of them seen only once. Positive CCR7 selection of CD45RO-negative cells yielded the naive CD8 cells, and terminally differentiated effector memory CD45RA+ cells were excluded. Sequenced material: naive CD8+ T cells sorted from blood. The receptors here all came from a man between 18 and 29 years old in good health.

J is TRBJ2-7 and V is TRBV11-2; TRBD2 matches at 7 bases. The length of the CDR3 is 13 residues. Germline V gene data show CDR1 as SGHAT and CDR2 as FQNNGV. Trimming cost V 3 bases and J 6 bases; bases outside gene matches: 5. CDR3 coding DNA: TGTGCCAGCAGCTTGCCGGGGGGTCTCGAGCAGTACTTC. This codes for CASSLPGGLEQYF.

The CDR3 is CASSPRDVFDTQYF. The CDR3 DNA follows: TGTGCCAGCAGCCCCCGGGACGTATTTGATACGCAGTATTTT. J is TRBJ2-3 and V is TRBV7-9; D tentatively fits TRBD1 or TRBD2 (5 bases each). V was pared by 5 bases and J by 6 bases, with 15 bases between. CDR3 length equals 14 residues. Germline V gene sequence: CDR1 SEHNR, CDR2 FQNEAQ (reference sequence).

The genes are TRBV7-9 and TRBJ2-3; 13 bases are shared with TRBD2. CDR1 and CDR2 (germline): SEHNR, FQNEAQ (reference sequence). J lost 2 bases, V lost 5 bases, and 7 bases had no gene match. The CDR3 totals 17 residues. As DNA, the CDR3 is TGTGCCAGCAGCCAAGCGGGACTAGCGGGGTACACAGATACGCAGTATTTT. It encodes CASSQAGLAGYTDTQYF.

V usage is TRBV4-3 and J usage is TRBJ2-1, with 8 bases that match TRBD2. J gave up 3 bases and V 4 bases, and 2 bases lay outside the gene matches. Per the germline V gene, CDR1 is LGHNA and CDR2 is YSLEER. The CDR3 consists of 14 residues. In nucleotides, the CDR3 is TGCGCCAGCAGCCCCGGGACTAGCTACAATGAGCAGTTCTTC. Its translation: CASSPGTSYNEQFF.

CDR3 DNA sequence: TGTGCCAGCAGTCAGGGACACCTCGAGGGTGAAGCTTTCTTT. This codes for CASSQGHLEGEAFF. The rearrangement joins TRBV6-5 to TRBJ1-1, with TRBD1 as a possible D gene (6 bases). Trimming removed 5 bases at V and 7 bases at J, with 17 bases between. CDR1 and CDR2 (germline): MNHEY, SVGAGI. The CDR3 sequence is 14 residues long.

The CDR3 DNA reads TGTGCCAGCAGCACCCACAGGGAGAGCTCCTACGAGCAGTACTTC. This translates into CASSTHRESSYEQYF. The rearrangement links TRBV28 to TRBJ2-7; TRBD1 might be the D (6 bases). V was cut by 6 bases and J by 0 bases, with 15 bases left in between. The germline V gene encodes CDR1 MDHEN and CDR2 SYDVKM. This CDR3 is 15 amino acids long.

In the case of this clone: The sample contains more than one DNA sequence encoding this CDR3. The gene calls are TRBV11-2 and TRBJ2-7; perhaps D is TRBD1 or TRBD2 (5 bases each). This CDR3 has 13 residues. With 3 bases removed from V and 2 bases from J, the gap between germline ends came to 8 bases. The germline gives CDR1 SGHAT, CDR2 FQNNGV. The CDR3 here is CASSFGGTYEQYF. CDR3 DNA sequence: TGTGCCAGCAGCTTTGGGGGAACCTACGAGCAGTACTTC.

The chain recombines TRBV9 with TRBJ1-1, with unresolved D. V gave up 1 base and J gave up 1 base, with 8 bases separating them. The CDR3 sequence is 14 residues long. The V gene's germline CDR1 is SGDLS and CDR2 YYNGEE. The CDR3 sequence: CASSVNGENTEAFF. The CDR3 coding sequence is TGTGCCAGCAGCGTAAATGGGGAGAACACTGAAGCTTTCTTT.

The V gene is TRBV5-6, the J gene TRBJ2-5; D uncertain. The CDR3 spans 13 residues. With 4 bases removed from V and 1 base from J, the gap between germline ends came to 8 bases. Per germline, CDR1 SGHDT and CDR2 YYEEEE. Here the CDR3 reads CASSPDTQETQYF. For the CDR3, the DNA is TGTGCCAGCAGCCCCGATACCCAAGAGACCCAGTACTTC.

The rearrangement uses TRBV7-9 and TRBJ2-2; perhaps D is TRBD1 or TRBD2 (6 bases each). CDR1 is SEHNR and CDR2 is FQNEAQ in the germline V gene (reference sequence). The CDR3 contains 18 residues. V lost 4 bases and J lost 1, with 19 bases in between. The CDR3 bases are TGTGCCAGCAGCTCCCCCGGGGGCATATCCCTGAACACCGGGGAGCTGTTTTTT. This sequence encodes CASSSPGGISLNTGELFF.

In this sample, this clone turned up a few times. This CDR3 is also generated by other DNA sequences in the sample. CDR3 nucleotides: TGTGCCAGCAGCTTGGGGACAGGTAGCTATGGCTACACCTTC. This encodes CASSLGTGSYGYTF. The rearrangement links TRBV7-9 to TRBJ1-2; 8 bases map to TRBD1. Germline CDR1 reads SEHNR; CDR2 reads FQNEAQ (reference sequence). The V and J ends lost 3 bases and 4 bases, in that order; junction bases with no gene match: 4. This CDR3 spans 14 amino acids.